The 20 T cell receptor beta chains reported below all come from one sample, sequenced in a study of post-analysis software for immune sequencing data. No antigens are known for them. Study-wide results and limits: A few TRBV segments occurring more often in patients than controls included TRBV5-6, TRBV5-1 and TRBV20-1.

The authors incorporated unique molecular identifiers into the TCR beta cDNA libraries. TCRdb analysed the PCR reads with MiXCR anew, one entry per CDR3 protein. The sample consists of hundreds of thousands of distinct CDR3 sequences, roughly 27% of them appearing once. Material: blood. These receptors came from a girl between 5 and 17 years old with multiple sclerosis.

This clonotype was observed a handful of times. V gene TRBV6-1 combines with J gene TRBJ1-1; no clear D gene. Trimming took off 3 bases at V and 4 bases at J, with 12 bases between the two ends. The CDR3 is 14 amino acids. Germline V gives CDR1 MNHNS, CDR2 SASEGT. The CDR3 loop reads CASSDYLVGTEAFF. CDR3 nucleotide sequence: TGTGCCAGCAGTGATTACTTAGTTGGCACTGAAGCTTTCTTT.

This clonotype was observed a handful of times. The chain joins TRBV7-8 to TRBJ2-1; 8 nucleotides align to TRBD2. Germline V gives CDR1 SGHVS, CDR2 FQNEAQ. After removal of 3 bases from V and 0 bases from J, the junction contained 4 bases not matched to a gene. The CDR3 consists of 16 residues. The CDR3 DNA is TGTGCCAGCAGCTTGGGCGGGAGGAGCTCCTACAATGAGCAGTTCTTC. Its protein product is CASSLGGRSSYNEQFF.

The V gene is TRBV18, the J gene TRBJ1-5; D perhaps matches TRBD1 (6 bases). Trimming shortened V by 3 bases and J by 3 bases, and 15 bases separated the two germline ends. CDR1 and CDR2 (germline): KGHSH, LQKENI. The CDR3 has 16 amino acids. The chain's CDR3 is CASSPPQGSNNQPQHF. In nucleotides, the CDR3 is TGTGCCAGCTCACCCCCACAGGGAAGTAACAATCAGCCCCAGCATTTT. Using reference TRBV18 and TRBJ1-5 for the parts outside the CDR3, the full variable domain is NAGVMQNPRHLVRRRGQEARLRCSPMKGHSHVYWYRQLPEEGLKFMVYLQKENIIDESGMPKERFSAEFPKEGPSILRIQQVVRGDSAAYFCASSPPQGSNNQPQHFGDGTRLSIL.

In this sample, this clonotype turned up a few times. V is TRBV7-2 and J is TRBJ2-1, with D possibly matching TRBD1 (5 bases). CDR1 and CDR2 (germline): SGHTA, FQGNSA. The CDR3 consists of 14 residues. V was pared by 5 bases and J by 6 bases, with 14 bases between. In DNA form, the CDR3 reads TGTGCCAGCAGCGTACAGGTTACGGCCAATGAGCAGTTCTTC. Its protein is CASSVQVTANEQFF.

In this sample, this clonotype turned up a few times. This chain connects TRBV5-1 to TRBJ1-6, with D possibly being TRBD1 (6 bases). Trimming removed 2 bases at V and 7 bases at J, with 13 bases between. The CDR3 extends over 15 amino acids. In germline, CDR1 is SGHRS, CDR2 YFSETQ. CDR3 coding DNA: TGCGCCAGCAGCTTAGGACAGAGATGGAATTCACCCCTCCACTTT. Translating it yields CASSLGQRWNSPLHF.

The table lists this clonotype with many counts. The J gene is TRBJ2-4, the V gene TRBV5-1, with a possible D match to TRBD1 (6 bases). Germline assignment: CDR1 SGHRS and CDR2 YFSETQ. The CDR3 runs 14 residues. The ends were cut back, 0 bases at V and 5 bases at J, with 9 bases in the middle. The CDR3 DNA sequence: TGCGCCAGCAGCTTGGGGGCAGGGGAAAACATTCAGTACTTC. It translates to CASSLGAGENIQYF.

The chain recombines TRBV6-1 with TRBJ2-3, with TRBD2 matching 11 bases. The germline gives CDR1 MNHNS, CDR2 SASEGT. Trimming removed 8 bases from V and 2 bases from J; junction bases left unmatched: 18. This CDR3 has 19 amino acids. The CDR3 spells CASFDALSGRAGNTDTQYF. The DNA for the CDR3 is TGTGCCAGCTTTGACGCCCTTAGCGGGAGGGCCGGGAACACAGATACGCAGTATTTT.

The gene calls are TRBV12-3 or TRBV12-4 and TRBJ2-1; D unresolved. This CDR3 is built from 13 residues. Trimming removed 7 bases from V and 8 bases from J, with 15 bases in between. The CDR3 reads CASIRASADEQFF. The CDR3 nucleotides are TGTGCCAGCATTAGAGCCTCCGCGGATGAGCAGTTCTTC.

This clonotype was seen only a few times. V usage is TRBV29-1 and J usage is TRBJ2-1, with D perhaps TRBD1 (6 bases). The CDR3 spans 12 residues. CDR1 and CDR2 from the germline V gene are SQVTM and ANQGSEA. The V end lost 7 bases, the J end lost 4 bases, and 11 bases lay between the germline ends. The CDR3, as DNA: TGCAGCGGGGAGACAGGTTACAATGAGCAGTTCTTC. This encodes CSGETGYNEQFF.

This chain uses TRBV20-1 with TRBJ1-1; no reliable D call. This CDR3 spans 15 amino acids. Trimming stripped 1 base from V and 2 bases from J, with 14 bases between. The germline gives CDR1 DFQATT, CDR2 SNEGSKA (reference sequence). The CDR3 DNA reads as TGCAGTGCTAGAGTGACTAGGGATCTCAACACTGAAGCTTTCTTT. Translated: CSARVTRDLNTEAFF.

The genes are TRBV21-1 and TRBJ2-1; the listed D gene, TRBD2, was not tested against the DNA. TRBV21-1 is a pseudogene locus. The CDR3 totals 20 residues. This CDR3 reads CASSKEEPREQREGGCEQFF. The CDR3 DNA sequence: TGTGCCAGCAGCAAAGAAGAACCAAGGGAGCAGCGGGAGGGGGGGTGTGAGCAGTTCTTC.

The chain carries TRBV20-1 and TRBJ2-1; D is undetermined. Per the germline V gene, CDR1 is DFQATT and CDR2 is SNEGSKA (reference sequence). The V end lost 0 bases, the J end lost 8 bases, and 20 bases lay between the germline ends. The CDR3 contains 16 residues. The CDR3 reads CSARDLARPRVDEQFF. The CDR3 DNA reads as TGCAGTGCTAGAGATCTCGCCAGGCCCCGAGTGGATGAGCAGTTCTTC.

The rearrangement links TRBV3-1 to TRBJ2-1; 13 nucleotides line up with TRBD2. The V segment lost 4 bases and the J segment 10 bases; nucleotides outside the gene matches: 7. The CDR3 has 15 residues. Germline-derived CDR1 and CDR2 are LGHDT and YNNKEL (reference sequence). The CDR3 DNA follows: TGTGCCAGCAGCCCGGGACTAGCGGGACGGCGGGAGCAGTTCTTC. As protein: CASSPGLAGRREQFF.

This clonotype was counted between two and nine times. This chain connects TRBV25-1 to TRBJ2-1, with TRBD2 matching 11 bases. The CDR3 sequence is 17 residues long. CDR1 is MGHDK and CDR2 is SYGVNS in the germline V gene. The J segment lost 5 bases and the V segment lost 2 bases, leaving 8 bases of the junction unmatched. CDR3 in amino acids: CASSEVSGGEFNNEQFF. The CDR3 DNA follows: TGTGCCAGCAGTGAAGTTAGCGGGGGGGAATTTAACAATGAGCAGTTCTTC.

This clonotype was seen a handful of times. The chain has TRBV20-1 and TRBJ1-4; no firm D call. The CDR3 contains 13 residues. Germline CDR1 reads DFQATT; CDR2 reads SNEGSKA (reference sequence). Trimming stripped 6 bases from V and 5 bases from J, with 13 bases between. The CDR3 nucleotides read TGCAGTGCCCCATCGAGGAAAAATGAAAAACTGTTTTTT. It translates to CSAPSRKNEKLFF.

The gene calls are TRBV23-1 and TRBJ2-1, with 7 bases identical to TRBD2. TRBV23-1 is identified as an open reading frame with a role that is uncertain. V lost 11 bases to trimming and J lost 0 bases; unmatched junction nucleotides: 13. The CDR3 has 16 amino acids. The CDR3: CAGKNVGGSSYNEQFF. The CDR3 bases are TGCGCCGGAAAGAACGTTGGCGGGAGCTCCTACAATGAGCAGTTCTTC.

CDR3 DNA sequence: TGTGCCAGCAGCTTATGGGACGGAAGCAGCGAGCAGTACTTC. This sequence encodes CASSLWDGSSEQYF. The V gene is TRBV13, the J gene TRBJ2-7; D might be TRBD1 or TRBD2, each matching 5 bases. CDR1 and CDR2 (germline): PRHDT, FYEKMQ (reference sequence). This CDR3 is built from 14 residues. V lost 2 bases to trimming and J lost 6 bases, with 14 bases between them.

The chain recombines TRBV6-2 or TRBV6-3 with TRBJ1-5, with D possibly being TRBD1 (5 bases). The V gene's germline CDR1 is MNHEY and CDR2 SVGEGT. Between the trimmed V and J ends, which lost 6 bases and 0 bases, there was a span of 12 bases. The CDR3 has 15 amino acids. CDR3 in DNA: TGTGCCAGCAGATCGAACAGGTATAGCAATCAGCCCCAGCATTTT. This sequence encodes CASRSNRYSNQPQHF.

This clonotype was seen only a few times. The J gene is TRBJ2-7, the V gene TRBV13; 7 nucleotides agree with TRBD2. The CDR3 totals 15 residues. After removal of 0 bases from V and 2 bases from J, the junction contained 4 bases not matched to a gene. Per the germline V gene, CDR1 is PRHDT and CDR2 is FYEKMQ (reference sequence). The CDR3 DNA follows: TGTGCCAGCAGCTTAGGCCAACTAGCGACCTACGAGCAGTACTTC. It codes for CASSLGQLATYEQYF.

This clonotype was counted between two and nine times. The chain recombines TRBV5-1 with TRBJ2-7; 11 bases match TRBD2. Germline V gives CDR1 SGHRS, CDR2 YFSETQ. J gave up 5 bases and V 4 bases, and 5 bases lay outside the gene matches. This CDR3 spans 14 amino acids. CDR3 nucleotide sequence: TGCGCCAGCAGCCCGGGACTAGCGGACCACGAGCAGTACTTC. It yields the protein CASSPGLADHEQYF.